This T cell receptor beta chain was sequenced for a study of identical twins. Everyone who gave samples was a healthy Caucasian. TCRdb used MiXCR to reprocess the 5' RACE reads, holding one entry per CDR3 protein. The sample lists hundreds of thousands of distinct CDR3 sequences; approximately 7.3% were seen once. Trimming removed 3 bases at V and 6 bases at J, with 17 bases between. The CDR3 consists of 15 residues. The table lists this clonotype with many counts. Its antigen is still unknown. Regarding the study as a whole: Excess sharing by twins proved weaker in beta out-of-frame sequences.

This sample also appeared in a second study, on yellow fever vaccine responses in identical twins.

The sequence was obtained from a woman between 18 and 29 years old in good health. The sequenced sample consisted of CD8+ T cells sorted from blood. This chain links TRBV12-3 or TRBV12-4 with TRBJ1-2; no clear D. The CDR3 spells CASSFHRAAGDGYTF. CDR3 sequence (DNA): TGTGCCAGCAGTTTTCACCGGGCCGCGGGCGATGGCTACACCTTC.